These 27 T cell receptor beta chains were sequenced from one sample in a study of molecular identifiers for immune sequencing clone quantification (dated by TCRdb to the late 2010s). Preparation of the library involved PCR. TCRdb records Illumina HiSeq 4000 as the sequencer. The raw public reads went through TCRdb reprocessing: fastp at Q25, MiXCR clone calling, in-frame beta chains kept. Each record represents a unique CDR3 protein, reported with the most common genes and DNA among its rows. Present in this sample are 460,000 or so distinct CDR3 sequences, roughly a fifth of which were seen just once. Of the sample, around 0.84% falls within the top ten clones. The sequenced sample consisted of naive CD8+ T cells from blood, with Jurkat cell RNA spiked in. What the cell subset or site label conveys for this sample: FACS-sorted CD8+CD4-CCR7+CD45RA+ naive T cells. Receptors were obtained from a human donor in good health. Some libraries in this study had Jurkat cell RNA spiked in.

J is TRBJ1-5 and V is TRBV11-2, with D hard to call. This CDR3 spans 12 amino acids. Looked up from germline, CDR1 is SGHAT and CDR2 is FQNNGV. Between the trimmed V and J ends, which lost 4 bases and 5 bases, there was a span of 6 bases. Written as DNA, the CDR3 is TGTGCCAGCAGCTCCTCAGATCAGCCCCAGCATTTT. Amino acids: CASSSSDQPQHF.

This clonotype was seen many times. The rearrangement uses TRBV5-5 and TRBJ2-7, with 7 nucleotides matching TRBD1. The germline gives CDR1 SGHKS, CDR2 YYEKEE (reference sequence). J was trimmed by 3 bases and V by 0 bases; bases with no gene match: 3. The length of the CDR3 is 14 residues. This CDR3 reads CASSLEGAHYEQYF. The CDR3 bases are TGTGCCAGCAGCTTGGAGGGGGCCCACTACGAGCAGTACTTC. The whole variable domain, remainder taken from reference TRBV5-5 and TRBJ2-7, is DAGVTQSPTHLIKTRGQQVTLRCSPISGHKSVSWYQQVLGQGPQFIFQYYEKEERGRGNFPDRFSARQFPNYSSELNVNALLLGDSALYLCASSLEGAHYEQYFGPGTRLTVT.

Concerning this clonotype itself: A clone one base away is much larger, so this may be a read error. J is TRBJ2-3 and V is TRBV15; 13 positions match TRBD2. The germline CDR1 and CDR2 sequences are LNHNV and YYDKDF (reference sequence). This CDR3 spans 16 amino acids. This CDR3 is CATTLGLAGNTDAQYF. CDR3 DNA sequence: TGTGCCACCACCTTGGGACTAGCGGGGAACACAGATGCGCAGTATTTT.

In this sample, this clonotype turned up many times. The chain couples TRBV5-4 to TRBJ1-4; perhaps TRBD1 as D (5 bases). Trimming left V 6 bases short and J 5 bases short, with 11 bases between. The CDR3 is made up of 13 amino acids. Germline lookup yields CDR1 SGHNT and CDR2 YYREEE (reference sequence). The CDR3 protein is CASTDSTNEKLFF. The CDR3 DNA follows: TGTGCCAGCACCGACAGCACCAATGAAAAACTGTTTTTT.

With regard to this clonotype: A much larger clone differs from this one at a single base, so this may be a read error. CDR3 sequence reads: CSSSLARGYYEQYF. For the CDR3, the DNA is TGTTCCAGCAGTTTGGCCAGGGGGTACTACGAGCAGTACTTC. This chain connects TRBV27 to TRBJ2-7, with 7 bases that match TRBD1. This CDR3 is 14 amino acids long. Germline values: CDR1 MNHEY, CDR2 SMNVEV (reference sequence).

In regard to this clonotype: This may stem from a read error, because a much larger clone lies one nucleotide away. This chain joins TRBV20-1 and TRBJ2-5; 9 positions match TRBD2. The germline CDR1 and CDR2 sequences are DFQATT and SNEGSKA (reference sequence). This CDR3 comprises 15 residues. V shed 3 bases and J 1 base; nucleotides not matched to a gene: 6. The CDR3 DNA reads as TGCAGTGCTAGGTCCCTAGCGGGGACCCAAGAGACCCAGTACTTC. Translation: CSARSLAGTQETQYF.

This clonotype was counted many times. V and J are TRBV5-1 and TRBJ2-7; D not certain. This CDR3 spans 16 amino acids. V dropped 0 bases and J dropped 0 bases, with 13 bases sitting between them. CDR1 is SGHRS and CDR2 is YFSETQ in the germline V gene. The CDR3 is CASSLDDTQSSYEQYF. CDR3 sequence (DNA): TGCGCCAGCAGCTTGGATGACACCCAGAGCTCCTACGAGCAGTACTTC.

This clonotype was observed a few times. The V call is TRBV15, the J call TRBJ2-5, with D tentatively TRBD2 (5 bases). Germline V gene sequence: CDR1 LNHNV, CDR2 YYDKDF (reference sequence). V was clipped by 1 base and J by 4 bases, with 16 bases between them. The CDR3 has 16 amino acids. CDR3 residues: CATSRVPGGGRETQYF. The CDR3 DNA sequence: TGTGCCACCAGCAGAGTTCCCGGAGGTGGAAGAGAGACCCAGTACTTC.

This clonotype was observed at least ten times. This chain joins TRBV7-9 and TRBJ1-1; D is unclear. V was trimmed by 3 bases and J by 0 bases, leaving 8 bases between them. This CDR3 has 14 amino acids. CDR1 and CDR2 from the germline V gene are SEHNR and FQNEAQ (reference sequence). CDR3 DNA sequence: TGTGCCAGCAGCTTGCCATATTTGAACACTGAAGCTTTCTTT. This translates into CASSLPYLNTEAFF.

A few counts support this clonotype. The chain couples TRBV6-6 to TRBJ1-1, with 9 bases that match TRBD1. Germline values: CDR1 MNHNY, CDR2 SVGAGI (reference sequence). With 3 bases clipped from V and 5 bases from J, the junction kept 7 bases outside the gene matches. The CDR3 spans 15 residues. The CDR3 loop reads CASSYSRDRETEAFF. The CDR3 bases are TGTGCCAGCAGTTATTCCCGGGACAGGGAAACTGAAGCTTTCTTT.

This clonotype was picked up many times. The gene calls are TRBV14 and TRBJ2-6; D is uncertain. Germline assignment: CDR1 SGHDN and CDR2 FVKESK. This CDR3 spans 16 amino acids. With 0 bases removed from V and 2 bases from J, the gap between germline ends came to 8 bases. The CDR3 here is CASSQDPGTGANVLTF. The CDR3 nucleotides read TGTGCCAGCAGCCAAGATCCAGGTACTGGGGCCAACGTCCTGACTTTC.

Concerning this clonotype itself: A much bigger clone sits one base away, suggesting this may be a read error. This sequence joins TRBV6-6 and TRBJ1-3; TRBD1 is a possible D gene (5 bases). The CDR3 runs to 16 residues. In germline, CDR1 is MNHNY, CDR2 SVGAGI (reference sequence). CDR3 nucleotide sequence: TGTGTCAGCAGCTCCCCCCACAGGATCTCTGGAAACACCATATATTTT. This sequence encodes CVSSSPHRISGNTIYF.

The table lists this clonotype with many counts. The chain has TRBV5-4 and TRBJ2-5; D is unresolved. Germline V gives CDR1 SGHNT, CDR2 YYREEE (reference sequence). The germline V and J ends were trimmed by 0 bases and 5 bases, with 17 bases remaining between them. This CDR3 is built from 16 residues. DNA for the CDR3: TGTGCCAGCAGCTTGGACCCCGCGTACCCACCGGAGACCCAGTACTTC. Protein: CASSLDPAYPPETQYF.

This clonotype was detected many times. This chain links TRBV27 with TRBJ2-1; TRBD1 agrees at 10 bases. With 5 bases clipped from V and 8 bases from J, the junction kept 6 bases outside the gene matches. Germline CDR1 is MNHEY and CDR2 is SMNVEV (reference sequence). There are 14 residues in the CDR3. CDR3 loop: CASSKSTGGHEQFF. The CDR3 nucleotides read TGTGCCAGCAGTAAATCGACAGGGGGCCATGAGCAGTTCTTC.

This sequence joins TRBV11-2 and TRBJ2-1; 13 positions agree with TRBD2. Looked up from germline, CDR1 is SGHAT and CDR2 is FQNNGV. The CDR3 has 16 residues. The ends lost 4 bases at V and 10 bases at J; junction bases unmatched: 10. In DNA form, the CDR3 reads TGTGCCAGCAGCTCATTGACTAGCGGGAGGCTTAAAGAGCAGTTCTTC. It encodes CASSSLTSGRLKEQFF.

This clonotype has just a few counts. At one of its ends the junction is not consistent with the germline gene, which may arise from a read error. The chain links TRBV5-3 to TRBJ1-5; 7 positions match TRBD1. TRBV5-3 is an ORF; its function is uncertain. The CDR3 is made up of 14 amino acids. CDR3 loop: CASSSGQASGPQHF. CDR3 sequence (DNA): TGTGCCAGCAGCTCAGGACAGGCCTCTGGGCCCCAGCATTTT.

CDR3: CASSFPDRTNTGELFF. The CDR3 region has the DNA TGTGCCAGCAGTTTCCCGGACAGGACAAACACCGGGGAGCTGTTTTTT. The chain has TRBV12-3 or TRBV12-4 and TRBJ2-2; 7 bases are shared with TRBD1. V shed 3 bases, J shed 2 bases, and the junction held 6 bases outside the gene matches. The CDR3 loop spans 16 amino acids.

Remarks on this clonotype: A much larger clone is a single base away; this may be a read error. The chain uses TRBV19 and TRBJ2-3; TRBD1 matches 11 bases. Germline trimming cut 3 bases from V and 1 base from J; bases unmatched to any gene: 6. Germline V gives CDR1 LNHDA, CDR2 SQIVND (reference sequence). The CDR3 extends over 17 amino acids. The CDR3 DNA follows: TGTGCCAGTAGTATTAGGACAGGGGGCCCCCGCACAGATACGCAGTATTTT. This encodes CASSIRTGGPRTDTQYF.

The chain carries TRBV18 and TRBJ2-2, with TRBD1 as a possible D gene (6 bases). Germline V gene data show CDR1 as KGHSH and CDR2 as LQKENI. The CDR3 extends over 15 amino acids. The V and J ends lost 4 bases and 1 base respectively, with 10 bases between them. This CDR3 reads CASSRPTGNTGELFF. The CDR3 region has the DNA TGTGCCAGCTCACGACCGACAGGGAACACCGGGGAGCTGTTTTTT.

This chain joins TRBV3-1 and TRBJ2-5, with D possibly being TRBD1 or TRBD2 (5 bases each). This CDR3 is 15 amino acids long. Trimming shortened V by 1 base and J by 5 bases, and 14 bases separated the two germline ends. Germline V gene lookup returns CDR1 LGHDT and CDR2 YNNKEL (reference sequence). CDR3 sequence reads: CASSQVTRPGETQYF. The CDR3 DNA reads as TGTGCCAGCAGCCAAGTTACTAGGCCAGGGGAGACCCAGTACTTC.

This clonotype was found a few times. The CDR3 protein is CASTSGLETQYF. DNA of the CDR3: TGTGCCAGCACTTCAGGGCTGGAGACCCAGTACTTC. This sequence joins TRBV5-4 and TRBJ2-5, with D possibly being TRBD1 (5 bases). The V gene's germline CDR1 is SGHNT and CDR2 YYREEE (reference sequence). V was pared by 6 bases and J by 5 bases, with 11 bases between. The CDR3 spans 12 residues.

This sequence joins TRBV19 and TRBJ2-2; 12 bases are shared with TRBD1. The J segment lost 4 bases and the V segment lost 10 bases, leaving 7 bases of the junction unmatched. The germline V gene has CDR1 LNHDA and CDR2 SQIVND (reference sequence). This CDR3 is built from 15 residues. The CDR3 protein is CATGPGQGATGELFF. CDR3 nucleotide sequence: TGTGCCACCGGCCCGGGACAGGGGGCCACCGGGGAGCTGTTTTTT.

This clonotype has more than one count but fewer than ten. The V and J genes are TRBV27 and TRBJ2-7, with D perhaps matching TRBD1 (6 bases). The CDR3 totals 14 residues. Germline values: CDR1 MNHEY, CDR2 SMNVEV (reference sequence). Trimming shortened V by 6 bases and J by 3 bases, and 15 bases separated the two germline ends. The DNA for the CDR3 is TGTGCCAGCAGCCCCGGGACACTTTTCTACGAGCAGTACTTC. Amino acids: CASSPGTLFYEQYF.

In regard to this clonotype: A much larger clonotype is one base distant, so this may be a read error. In this CDR3 the conserved last residue, phenylalanine or tryptophan, is missing, so a read error is likely. The V gene is TRBV28, the J gene TRBJ2-3; D unresolved. V gave up 3 bases and J gave up 5 bases, with 12 bases separating them. The CDR3 length is 14 residues. CDR1 MDHEN and CDR2 SYDVKM come from the germline V gene. The CDR3 DNA reads as TGTGCCAGCAGTTTCCCAGGAACCAGAGATACGCAGTATTTA. Protein: CASSFPGTRDTQYL.

This clonotype was detected many times. The J gene is TRBJ2-5, the V gene TRBV12-3 or TRBV12-4; 9 bases line up with TRBD2. V lost 1 base to trimming and J lost 1 base; unmatched junction nucleotides: 1. The CDR3 has 15 amino acids. Written as DNA, the CDR3 is TGTGCCAGCAGTTTAGGCGGGGGGGTCCAAGAGACCCAGTACTTC. Translated, it gives CASSLGGGVQETQYF.

This clonotype appeared many times. This CDR3 is CASSLGSRANVLTF. Written as DNA, the CDR3 is TGTGCCAGCAGCTTGGGGTCGAGGGCCAACGTCCTGACTTTC. The rearrangement joins TRBV5-6 to TRBJ2-6; no firm D call. V lost 0 bases to trimming and J lost 5 bases, with 6 bases between them. The CDR3 runs to 14 residues. Germline CDR1 and CDR2: SGHDT and YYEEEE.

This clonotype occurred many times. The V gene is TRBV4-2, the J gene TRBJ2-7; no clear D gene. The CDR3 runs to 14 residues. Per germline, CDR1 LGHNA and CDR2 YNFKEQ. Trimming cost V 2 bases and J 0 bases, with 8 bases left between them. The CDR3 protein is CASSQPGHSYEQYF. The DNA of the CDR3 is TGTGCCAGCAGCCAACCCGGTCACTCCTACGAGCAGTACTTC.